The 31 T cell receptor beta chains below come from one sample, sequenced in a study of blood T cell repertoires in COVID-19 (dated by TCRdb to about 2020). The library was made by the immunoSEQ multiplex PCR assay. TCRdb provides this immuneACCESS table in a form limited to in-frame rearrangements. Some clones are lacking; in checked studies, under half of them reflect an unresolved V gene, and why the rest are absent is not known. The sample has about 77,000 clones on record, 70% to 90% of them singletons. About 7% of the sample rests with the top ten. The sequencing sample was made of peripheral blood. The receptors shown here come from a woman older than 75 with acute or convalescent COVID-19.

This chain uses TRBV5-1 with TRBJ1-1; possible D gene TRBD1, 5 bases. The germline CDR1 and CDR2 sequences are SGHRS and YFSETQ. The CDR3 covers 13 residues. V lost 0 bases to trimming and J lost 5 bases, with 8 bases between them. CDR3 amino acids: CASSLDGGTEAFF. The CDR3 nucleotides read TGCGCCAGCAGCTTGGACGGGGGAACTGAAGCTTTCTTT.

This chain links TRBV6-2 or TRBV6-3 with TRBJ2-1, with 8 bases that match TRBD2. V was clipped by 2 bases and J by 11 bases; unmatched bases: 8. The CDR3 length is 14 residues. CDR1 and CDR2 (germline): MNHEY, SVGEGT. DNA of the CDR3: TGTGCCAGCAGTTACCCTGGACTAGCAATCCAGCAGTTCTTC. This gives the protein CASSYPGLAIQQFF.

The chain has TRBV6-5 and TRBJ2-7, with 9 positions matching TRBD1. Per germline, CDR1 MNHEY and CDR2 SVGAGI. The CDR3 totals 13 residues. V shed 6 bases, J shed 6 bases, and the junction held 6 bases outside the gene matches. The CDR3 DNA follows: TGTGCCAGCAGGGGACAGGGAAACTTCGAGCAGTACTTC. Translation: CASRGQGNFEQYF.

DNA for the CDR3: TGTGCCAGCAGCCAGGGATCGACAGGGGGAACGACTGAAGCTTTCTTT. Its translation is CASSQGSTGGTTEAFF. The chain recombines TRBV3-1 (or the pseudogene TRBV3-2) with TRBJ1-1; the match to TRBD1 covers 9 bases. V lost 3 bases and J lost 5; bases outside the gene matches: 10. This CDR3 region has 16 residues. Germline V gene data show CDR1 as LGHDT and CDR2 as YNNKEL (reference sequence).

V is TRBV15 and J is TRBJ2-2; 10 bases fit TRBD1. CDR1 and CDR2 from the germline V gene are LNHNV and YYDKDF (reference sequence). The CDR3 is 16 residues long. V lost 3 bases and J lost 0; bases outside the gene matches: 1. The CDR3: CATSRTGGSNTGELFF. The CDR3 bases are TGTGCCACCAGCAGGACAGGGGGCTCGAACACCGGGGAGCTGTTTTTT.

V and J are TRBV6-5 and TRBJ1-1; 8 bases are shared with TRBD1. The germline CDR1 and CDR2 sequences are MNHEY and SVGAGI. Trimming at V came to 6 bases and at J to 3 bases, leaving 6 bases not matched to a gene. There are 14 residues in the CDR3. This CDR3 reads CASSVDRVDTEAFF. In DNA, the CDR3 is TGTGCCAGCAGCGTGGACAGGGTGGACACTGAAGCTTTCTTT.

The chain carries TRBV6-1 and TRBJ1-2; TRBD1 is a possible D gene (5 bases). The CDR3 consists of 12 residues. Trimming stripped 3 bases from V and 4 bases from J, with 6 bases between. Germline V lookup: CDR1 MNHNS, CDR2 SASEGT. This CDR3 is CASSDDSYGYTF. The CDR3 DNA reads as TGTGCCAGCAGTGATGACAGCTATGGCTACACCTTC.

The rearrangement joins TRBV11-2 to TRBJ1-5, with 8 bases aligning to TRBD1. The germline CDR1 and CDR2 sequences are SGHAT and FQNNGV. The ends lost 3 bases at V and 2 bases at J; junction bases unmatched: 3. The CDR3 contains 15 residues. CDR3 DNA sequence: TGTGCCAGCAGCTTCGGACAGGGAGGCAATCAGCCCCAGCATTTT. Protein sequence: CASSFGQGGNQPQHF. The complete variable domain, with remaining parts taken from reference TRBV11-2 and TRBJ1-5, reads EAGVAQSPRYKIIEKRQSVAFWCNPISGHATLYWYQQILGQGPKLLIQFQNNGVVDDSQLPKDRFSAERLKGVDSTLKIQPAKLEDSAVYLCASSFGQGGNQPQHFGDGTRLSIL.

The chain joins TRBV7-9 to TRBJ1-3; D is perhaps TRBD1 (5 bases). CDR1 and CDR2 from the germline V gene are SEHNR and FQNEAQ (reference sequence). Trimming shortened V by 3 bases and J by 0 bases, and 9 bases separated the two germline ends. The CDR3 spans 15 residues. The DNA of the CDR3 is TGTGCCAGCAGCTTGATGGACAACTCTGGAAACACCATATATTTT. The encoded protein is CASSLMDNSGNTIYF.

There are a few counts of this clone. This rearrangement joins TRBV10-2 to TRBJ2-7; 8 bases are a match to TRBD1. Per the germline V gene, CDR1 is WSHSY and CDR2 is SAAADI. With V trimmed by 7 bases and J by 2 bases, 7 bases remained unmatched. The CDR3 has 14 residues. For the CDR3, the DNA is TGCGCCAGCAATCCAGGGGGCACTACCTACGAGCAGTACTTC. Translated, it gives CASNPGGTTYEQYF.

The V and J genes are TRBV2 and TRBJ1-5; D is unclear. CDR1 and CDR2 from the germline V gene are SNHLY and FYNNEI. CDR3 length equals 16 residues. V was cut by 8 bases and J by 0 bases, with 17 bases left in between. The CDR3 is CASRQAERYSNQPQHF. CDR3 nucleotide sequence: TGTGCCAGCCGTCAGGCCGAAAGATATAGCAATCAGCCCCAGCATTTT.

This chain connects TRBV18 to TRBJ1-4; TRBD1 agrees at 9 bases. Germline-derived CDR1 and CDR2 are KGHSH and LQKENI. J gave up 5 bases and V 3 bases, and 1 base lay outside the gene matches. The CDR3 has 14 amino acids. The CDR3 nucleotides are TGTGCCAGCTCACCGGGACAGGGAAATGAAAAACTGTTTTTT. It encodes CASSPGQGNEKLFF.

This chain links TRBV19 with TRBJ1-3; D unclear. The CDR3 loop spans 15 amino acids. The V end lost 5 bases, the J end lost 2 bases, and 13 bases lay between the germline ends. The germline V gene encodes CDR1 LNHDA and CDR2 SQIVND (reference sequence). The CDR3 DNA follows: TGTGCCAGTAGTCCCGGAGCCCCTCCTGGAAACACCATATATTTT. This encodes CASSPGAPPGNTIYF. The whole variable domain, filled in from reference TRBV19 and TRBJ1-3, reads DGGITQSPKYLFRKEGQNVTLSCEQNLNHDAMYWYRQDPGQGLRLIYYSQIVNDFQKGDIAEGYSVSREKKESFPLTVTSAQKNPTAFYLCASSPGAPPGNTIYFGEGSWLTVV.

This rearrangement joins TRBV18 to TRBJ1-5; tentatively, D is TRBD1 (6 bases). CDR1 is KGHSH, CDR2 LQKENI, per germline. The V gene lost 5 bases and the J gene lost 6 bases, with 11 bases spanning the gap. The CDR3 contains 13 residues. The CDR3 reads CASSEKQGQPQHF. The DNA of the CDR3 is TGTGCCAGCTCAGAAAAACAGGGTCAGCCCCAGCATTTT.

This chain's CDR3 is CASSLLWVGDTEAFF. CDR3 in DNA: TGCGCCAGCAGCTTGTTGTGGGTAGGGGACACTGAAGCTTTCTTT. V and J are TRBV5-1 and TRBJ1-1; possible D gene TRBD1, 5 bases. Deletions cut 1 base from V and 3 bases from J, with 13 bases between. The CDR3 extends over 15 amino acids. The V gene's germline CDR1 is SGHRS and CDR2 YFSETQ.

This sequence joins TRBV3-1 (or the pseudogene TRBV3-2) and TRBJ2-7; 12 bases are shared with TRBD2. The germline V gene encodes CDR1 LGHDT and CDR2 YNNKEL (reference sequence). CDR3 length equals 16 residues. V lost 4 bases and J lost 4; bases outside the gene matches: 8. The CDR3 DNA follows: TGTGCCAGCAGCCCGAGGACTAGCGGGATTCTTTACGAGCAGTACTTC. Encoded protein: CASSPRTSGILYEQYF.

In this sample, this clone turned up a few times. This chain joins TRBV7-6 and TRBJ2-2; D gene unclear. CDR1 is SGHVS, CDR2 FNYEAQ, per germline. The CDR3 has 14 residues. With 1 base removed from V and 6 bases from J, the gap between germline ends came to 9 bases. DNA for the CDR3: TGTGCCAGCAGCTTAGACATTGGTTCCGGGGAGCTGTTTTTT. Translated, it gives CASSLDIGSGELFF. Together with reference TRBV7-6 and TRBJ2-2, the CDR3 gives the full variable domain: GAGVSQSPRYKVTKRGQDVALRCDPISGHVSLYWYRQALGQGPEFLTYFNYEAQQDKSGLPNDRFSAERPEGSISTLTIQRTEQRDSAMYRCASSLDIGSGELFFGEGSRLTVL.

This clone was observed a handful of times. V and J are TRBV4-1 and TRBJ1-2, with no clear D. The V and J ends lost 0 bases and 5 bases respectively, with 7 bases between them. There are 13 residues in the CDR3. Germline lookup yields CDR1 MGHRA and CDR2 YSYEKL. The CDR3: CASSQERRYGYTF. CDR3 nucleotide sequence: TGCGCCAGCAGCCAAGAGCGTCGATATGGCTACACCTTC.

The chain's CDR3 is CASSRLIAGNQPQHF. The CDR3 nucleotides are TGTGCCAGCAGCAGACTCATCGCAGGCAATCAGCCCCAGCATTTT. V usage is TRBV7-2 and J usage is TRBJ1-5; no definite D call. CDR1 SGHTA and CDR2 FQGNSA come from the germline V gene. The CDR3 has 15 residues. Between the trimmed V and J ends, which lost 5 bases and 2 bases, there was a span of 13 bases.

The J gene is TRBJ2-7, the V gene TRBV27; 7 bases are shared with TRBD2. The CDR3 sequence is 16 residues long. CDR1 is MNHEY and CDR2 is SMNVEV in the germline V gene (reference sequence). Trimming removed 6 bases from V and 5 bases from J; junction bases left unmatched: 16. The CDR3 protein is CASRADLLADRDEQYF. The CDR3 nucleotides are TGTGCCAGCAGAGCCGACCTCCTAGCGGATAGAGACGAGCAGTACTTC.

The CDR3 sequence: CASSHNKRTGTGGGGNQPQHF. The CDR3 nucleotides are TGTGCCAGCTCACACAACAAAAGAACCGGGACAGGGGGCGGGGGCAATCAGCCCCAGCATTTT. The chain is built from TRBV18 and TRBJ1-5; the match to TRBD1 covers 12 bases. The junction had 18 bases not matched to a gene; V was cut back by 4 bases and J by 2 bases. Germline CDR1 KGHSH, CDR2 LQKENI. This CDR3 spans 21 amino acids.

This chain uses TRBV5-1 with TRBJ2-1; 8 nucleotides line up with TRBD2. J was trimmed by 8 bases and V by 2 bases; bases with no gene match: 9. The CDR3 totals 15 residues. Germline values: CDR1 SGHRS, CDR2 YFSETQ. As DNA, the CDR3 is TGCGCCAGCAGCTTCGAGGCGGGAGGTCGGGATGAGCAGTTCTTC. Amino acid sequence: CASSFEAGGRDEQFF. Full variable domain (outside the CDR3, taken from reference TRBV5-1 and TRBJ2-1): KAGVTQTPRYLIKTRGQQVTLSCSPISGHRSVSWYQQTPGQGLQFLFEYFSETQRNKGNFPGRFSGRQFSNSRSEMNVSTLELGDSALYLCASSFEAGGRDEQFFGPGTRLTVL.

The sample holds one count of this clone. This chain connects TRBV6-5 to TRBJ2-7; tentative D call: TRBD1 (5 bases). The CDR3 runs 14 residues. V gave up 6 bases and J gave up 4 bases, with 16 bases separating them. Germline V lookup: CDR1 MNHEY, CDR2 SVGAGI. The CDR3 DNA reads as TGTGCCAGCAGCATCTCGAGAAGGGGTTACGAGCAGTACTTC. This gives the protein CASSISRRGYEQYF.

V and J are TRBV29-1 and TRBJ2-1, with 10 bases identical to TRBD2. CDR3 length: 14 residues. V dropped 6 bases and J dropped 7; count of bases not matched to a gene: 9. Germline V CDR1 and CDR2: SQVTM, ANQGSEA. The CDR3 DNA reads as TGCAGCGTGGCCGGGACTAGCGTGAAAAATGAGCAGTTCTTC. Translation gives CSVAGTSVKNEQFF.

The chain links TRBV24-1 to TRBJ2-3, with TRBD2 as a possible D gene (6 bases). V was shortened by 4 bases and J by 2 bases, with 12 bases between the two germline ends. The length of the CDR3 is 15 residues. CDR1 is KGHDR and CDR2 is SFDVKD in the germline V gene. In DNA, the CDR3 is TGTGCCACCAGTGAGTCCGGGAGCTACACAGATACGCAGTATTTT. It encodes CATSESGSYTDTQYF.

The chain uses TRBV7-2 and TRBJ2-3, with 8 bases fitting TRBD1. The germline V gene encodes CDR1 SGHTA and CDR2 FQGNSA. V dropped 5 bases and J dropped 4; count of bases not matched to a gene: 8. The CDR3 is made up of 15 amino acids. CDR3 sequence: CASSKDRVISDTQYF. In nucleotides, the CDR3 is TGTGCCAGCAGCAAGGACAGGGTGATATCAGATACGCAGTATTTT.

This clone occurred once. The chain joins TRBV12-5 to TRBJ2-2, with a weak D call TRBD2 (6 bases). The CDR3 covers 16 residues. Trimming pared 0 bases from V and 2 bases from J, leaving 10 bases between. Germline V gives CDR1 LGHNT, CDR2 FRNRAP. CDR3 coding DNA: TGTGCTAGTGGTTTGGTCCTCGGGACTAACACCGGGGAGCTGTTTTTT. Translating gives CASGLVLGTNTGELFF.

The rearrangement uses TRBV19 and TRBJ1-4; 9 bases are a match to TRBD1. Trimming removed 7 bases from V and 5 bases from J; junction bases left unmatched: 11. Per the germline V gene, CDR1 is LNHDA and CDR2 is SQIVND (reference sequence). CDR3 length: 16 amino acids. The CDR3 DNA reads TGTGCCAGTACCCCGGGACAGGGCGAGATGAATGAAAAACTGTTTTTT. The encoded protein is CASTPGQGEMNEKLFF.

The V call is TRBV7-3, the J call TRBJ1-1, with 8 bases matching TRBD1. The CDR3 totals 13 residues. V gave up 5 bases and J gave up 4 bases; unmatched junction bases: 3. Germline CDR1 and CDR2: SGHTA and FQGTGA. The CDR3 region is CASSPTGGTEAFF. In DNA, the CDR3 is TGTGCCAGCAGCCCTACAGGGGGCACTGAAGCTTTCTTT.

The chain joins TRBV2 to TRBJ2-1; D perhaps matches TRBD2 (6 bases). CDR1 is SNHLY, CDR2 FYNNEI, per germline. Trimming took 6 bases from V and 8 from J, leaving 17 bases between them. The CDR3 totals 14 residues. Here the CDR3 reads CASRGTGSGDEQFF. CDR3 in DNA: TGTGCCAGCAGAGGGACCGGGTCGGGGGATGAGCAGTTCTTC.

In this sample, this clone turned up a few times. J is TRBJ1-1 and V is TRBV3-1 (or the pseudogene TRBV3-2); weak D call: TRBD1 (5 bases). The ends were cut back, 1 base at V and 1 base at J, with 7 bases in the middle. The CDR3 loop spans 14 amino acids. The germline V gene encodes CDR1 LGHDT and CDR2 YNNKEL (reference sequence). The CDR3 nucleotides are TGTGCCAGCAGCCAAGCCACAGGGAACACTGAAGCTTTCTTT. This translates into CASSQATGNTEAFF.